This is a list of T cell receptor beta chains from one sample in a study of cytomegalovirus exposure and HLA in healthy donors. Libraries were prepared by immunoSEQ multiplex PCR; TCRdb keeps only in-frame clonotypes and omits some of them. The sample consists of 200,000 to 300,000 clones, roughly four fifths of them appearing once. The sequencing input was PBMCs. The receptors here all came from a woman aged 40 to 50 in good health and CMV-seropositive. Each CDR3 is given with its conserved first and last residue. Fields, in order: clone size, D gene, V gene, CDR3 protein. The D gene is left open where the match is weak. Part of the rows lack a size; the others show once, few, many or a class for expanded clones.

NA NA TRBV7-9 CASSLGESGVETQYF
NA NA TRBV9 CASSGEGGIAFF
NA TRBD2 TRBV28 CASSLRGEQYF
NA TRBD1 TRBV6-5 CASSYAGGLGANGLTF
NA TRBD2 TRBV28 CASGTGAGGPYEQYF
NA NA TRBV4-3 CASSQGQGNTEAFF
NA NA TRBV4-1 CASSQESVEQPQHF
NA TRBD1 TRBV6-5 CASSSQGNLREQYF
few TRBD2 TRBV7-2 CASSEVAGVYNEQFF
NA NA TRBV28 CASSFEGKLFF
NA NA TRBV21-1 CASSKGQGAGQPQHF
NA TRBD2 TRBV28 CASSHTGTRSTDTQYF
NA TRBD1 TRBV9 CASSTGQGYGNEKLFF
NA TRBD1 TRBV28 CASSPPGQAEAFF
NA NA TRBV6-1 CASSEPGTHPMGGYTF
NA TRBD2 TRBV28 CASSLSLPGLAGAVGELFF
NA NA TRBV7-3 CASSPWGGLVNSPLHF
NA TRBD1 TRBV30 CAWSTGGGRGLNYGYTF
NA TRBD2 TRBV4-1 CASSQDTSGAYEQYF
NA NA TRBV28 CASSFGAVSNAAFF
NA NA TRBV5-6 CASSLDRQASGNTIYF
NA TRBD1 TRBV19 CASSTKKTGQMNTEAFF
NA TRBD2 TRBV19 CASSRGLPTGELFF
NA TRBD2 TRBV18 CASSPTSGSTGELFF
NA NA TRBV27 CASRLQGMNTEAFF
NA TRBD2 TRBV7-6 CASSPPGGGPRNEQYF
NA TRBD2 TRBV2 CASRESGSFRTDTQYF
once NA TRBV23-1 CASAYSSPTGPTGNTIYF
few NA TRBV28 CASSSGGIPSNQPQHF
NA TRBD2 TRBV11-2 CASSPGGTSGYEQYF
NA NA TRBV18 CNAFYRTYEQYF